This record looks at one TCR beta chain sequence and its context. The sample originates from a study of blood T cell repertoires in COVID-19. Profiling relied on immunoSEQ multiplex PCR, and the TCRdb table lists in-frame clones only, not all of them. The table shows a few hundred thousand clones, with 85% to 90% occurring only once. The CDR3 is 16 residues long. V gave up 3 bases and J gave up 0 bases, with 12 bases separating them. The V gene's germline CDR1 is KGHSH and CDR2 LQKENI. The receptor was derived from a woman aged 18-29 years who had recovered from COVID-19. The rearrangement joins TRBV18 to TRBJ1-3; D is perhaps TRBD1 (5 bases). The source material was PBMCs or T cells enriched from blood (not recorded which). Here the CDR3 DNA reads TGTGCCAGCTCACCCTCGGCAGGGTTCTCTGGAAACACCATATATTTT. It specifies CASSPSAGFSGNTIYF.